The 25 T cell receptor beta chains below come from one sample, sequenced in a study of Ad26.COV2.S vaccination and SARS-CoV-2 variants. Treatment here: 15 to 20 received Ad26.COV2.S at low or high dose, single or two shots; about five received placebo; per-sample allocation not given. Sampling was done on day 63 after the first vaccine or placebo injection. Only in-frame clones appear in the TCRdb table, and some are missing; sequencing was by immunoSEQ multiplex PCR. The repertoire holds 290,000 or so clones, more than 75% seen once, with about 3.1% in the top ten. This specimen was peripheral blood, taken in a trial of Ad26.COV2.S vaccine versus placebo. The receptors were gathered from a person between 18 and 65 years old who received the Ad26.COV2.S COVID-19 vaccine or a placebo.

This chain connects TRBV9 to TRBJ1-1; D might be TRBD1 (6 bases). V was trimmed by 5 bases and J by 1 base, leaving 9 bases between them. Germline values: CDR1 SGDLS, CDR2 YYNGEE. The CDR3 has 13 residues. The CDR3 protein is CASRQGGNTEAFF. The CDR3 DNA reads TGTGCCAGCAGACAGGGTGGGAACACTGAAGCTTTCTTT. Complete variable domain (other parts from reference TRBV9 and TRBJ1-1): DSGVTQTPKHLITATGQRVTLRCSPRSGDLSVYWYQQSLDQGLQFLIQYYNGEERAKGNILERFSAQQFPDLHSELNLSSLELGDSALYFCASRQGGNTEAFFGQGTRLTVV.

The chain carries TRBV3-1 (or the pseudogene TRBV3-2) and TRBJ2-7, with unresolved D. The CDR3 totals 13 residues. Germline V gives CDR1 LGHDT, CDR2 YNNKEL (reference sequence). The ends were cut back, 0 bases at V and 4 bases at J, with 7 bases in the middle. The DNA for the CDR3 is TGTGCCAGCAGCCAAGAATTCCGTTACGAGCAGTACTTC. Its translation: CASSQEFRYEQYF.

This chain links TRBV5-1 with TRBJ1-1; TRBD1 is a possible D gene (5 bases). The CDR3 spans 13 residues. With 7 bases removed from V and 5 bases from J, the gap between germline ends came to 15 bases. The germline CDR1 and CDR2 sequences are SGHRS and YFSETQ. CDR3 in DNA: TGCGCCAGCGGGGAGACAGTGGGGACTGAAGCTTTCTTT. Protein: CASGETVGTEAFF.

CDR3 residues: CSVEAPEGSTDTQYF. CDR3 nucleotide sequence: TGCAGCGTTGAAGCCCCGGAGGGCAGCACAGATACGCAGTATTTT. The chain uses TRBV29-1 and TRBJ2-3; TRBD2 might be the D (6 bases). The V gene's germline CDR1 is SQVTM and CDR2 ANQGSEA. Trimming stripped 1 base from V and 0 bases from J, with 11 bases between. The CDR3 is made up of 15 amino acids.

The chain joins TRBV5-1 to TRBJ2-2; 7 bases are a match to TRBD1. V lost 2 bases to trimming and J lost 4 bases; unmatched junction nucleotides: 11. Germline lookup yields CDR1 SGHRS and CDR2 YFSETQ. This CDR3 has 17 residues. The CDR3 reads CASSFPQGFLGTGELFF. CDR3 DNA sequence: TGCGCCAGCAGCTTCCCACAGGGGTTTTTGGGCACCGGGGAGCTGTTTTTT.

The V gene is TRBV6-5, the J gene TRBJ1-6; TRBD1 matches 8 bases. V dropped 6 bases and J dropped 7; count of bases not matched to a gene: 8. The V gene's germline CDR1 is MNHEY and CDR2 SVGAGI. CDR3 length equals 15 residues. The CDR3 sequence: CASRGQGVRNSPLHF. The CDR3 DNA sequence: TGTGCCAGCAGAGGACAGGGAGTTAGGAATTCACCCCTCCACTTT.

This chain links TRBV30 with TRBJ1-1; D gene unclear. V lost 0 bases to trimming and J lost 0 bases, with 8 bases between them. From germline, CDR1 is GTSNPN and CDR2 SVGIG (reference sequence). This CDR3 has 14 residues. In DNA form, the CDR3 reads TGTGCCTGGAGTGTTACAGCCATGAACACTGAAGCTTTCTTT. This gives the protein CAWSVTAMNTEAFF. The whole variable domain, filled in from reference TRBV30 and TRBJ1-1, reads SQTIHQWPATLVQPVGSPLSLECTVEGTSNPNLYWYRQAAGRGLQLLFYSVGIGQISSEVPQNLSASRPQDRQFILSSKKLLLSDSGFYLCAWSVTAMNTEAFFGQGTRLTVV.

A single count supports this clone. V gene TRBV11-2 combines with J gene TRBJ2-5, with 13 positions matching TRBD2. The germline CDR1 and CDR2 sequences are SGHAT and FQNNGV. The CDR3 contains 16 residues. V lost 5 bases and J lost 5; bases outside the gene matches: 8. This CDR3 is CASSNGLAGEVETQYF. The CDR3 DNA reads TGTGCCAGCAGCAATGGACTAGCGGGAGAGGTGGAGACCCAGTACTTC.

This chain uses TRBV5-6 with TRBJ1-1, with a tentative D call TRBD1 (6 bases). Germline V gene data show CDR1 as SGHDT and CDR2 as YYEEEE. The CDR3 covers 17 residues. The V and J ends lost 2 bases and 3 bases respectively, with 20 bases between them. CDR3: CASSFNRARGGDTEAFF. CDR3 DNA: TGTGCCAGCAGCTTCAACAGGGCTAGAGGAGGGGACACTGAAGCTTTCTTT.

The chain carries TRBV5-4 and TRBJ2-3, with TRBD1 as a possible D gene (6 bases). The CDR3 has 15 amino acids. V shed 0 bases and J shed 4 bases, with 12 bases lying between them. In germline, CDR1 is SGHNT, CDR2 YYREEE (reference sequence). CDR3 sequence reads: CASSLVQGRADTQYF. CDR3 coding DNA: TGTGCCAGCAGCTTGGTGCAGGGGCGCGCAGATACGCAGTATTTT.

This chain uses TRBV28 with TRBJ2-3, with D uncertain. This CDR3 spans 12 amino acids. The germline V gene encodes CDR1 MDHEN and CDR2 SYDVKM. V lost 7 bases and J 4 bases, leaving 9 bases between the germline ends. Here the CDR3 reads CASTNTADTQYF. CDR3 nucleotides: TGTGCCAGCACTAATACGGCAGATACGCAGTATTTT.

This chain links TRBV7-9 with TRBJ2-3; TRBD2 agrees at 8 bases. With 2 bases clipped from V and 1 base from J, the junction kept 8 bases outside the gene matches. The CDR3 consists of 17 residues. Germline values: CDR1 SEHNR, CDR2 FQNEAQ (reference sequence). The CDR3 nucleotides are TGTGCCAGCAGCTTAATGATGGCGGGGGGACGCACAGATACGCAGTATTTT. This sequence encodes CASSLMMAGGRTDTQYF. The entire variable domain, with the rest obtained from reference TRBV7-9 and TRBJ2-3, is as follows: DTGVSQNPRHKITKRGQNVTFRCDPISEHNRLYWYRQTLGQGPEFLTYFQNEAQLEKSRLLSDRFSAERPKGSFSTLEIQRTEQGDSAMYLCASSLMMAGGRTDTQYFGPGTRLTVL.

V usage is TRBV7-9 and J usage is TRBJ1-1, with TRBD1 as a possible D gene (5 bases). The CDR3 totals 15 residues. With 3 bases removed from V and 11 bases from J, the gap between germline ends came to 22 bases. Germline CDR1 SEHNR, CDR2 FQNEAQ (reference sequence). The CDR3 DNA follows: TGTGCCAGCAGCTTGGAGGGGTCGACGTACGAAATGGCTTTCTTT. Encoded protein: CASSLEGSTYEMAFF.

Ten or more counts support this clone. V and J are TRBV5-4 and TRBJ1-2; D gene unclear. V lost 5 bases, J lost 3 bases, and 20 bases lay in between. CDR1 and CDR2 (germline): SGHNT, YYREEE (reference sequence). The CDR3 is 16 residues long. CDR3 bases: TGTGCCAGCAGTCCCCCTTGGGCCCGAAAGGACTATGGCTACACCTTC. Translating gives CASSPPWARKDYGYTF.

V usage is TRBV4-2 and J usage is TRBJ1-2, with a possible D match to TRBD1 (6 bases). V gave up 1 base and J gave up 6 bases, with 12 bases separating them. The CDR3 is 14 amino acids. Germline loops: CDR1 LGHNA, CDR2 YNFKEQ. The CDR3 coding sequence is TGTGCCAGCAGCCAAGTCAAGGGGGGCGATGGCTACACCTTC. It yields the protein CASSQVKGGDGYTF.

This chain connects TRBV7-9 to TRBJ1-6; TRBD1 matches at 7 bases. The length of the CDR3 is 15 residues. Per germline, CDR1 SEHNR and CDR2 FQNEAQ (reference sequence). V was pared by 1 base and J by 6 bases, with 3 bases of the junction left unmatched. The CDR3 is CASSLGQGSNSPLHF. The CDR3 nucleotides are TGTGCCAGCAGCTTAGGACAGGGCAGTAATTCACCCCTCCACTTT.

This chain's CDR3 is CASPTVGRQLYEQYF. In nucleotides, the CDR3 is TGTGCCAGCCCCACGGTTGGGCGGCAGCTCTACGAGCAGTACTTC. The chain employs TRBV27 and TRBJ2-7, with D uncertain. The V end lost 8 bases, the J end lost 3 bases, and 20 bases lay between the germline ends. Germline CDR1 and CDR2: MNHEY and SMNVEV (reference sequence). This CDR3 has 15 amino acids.

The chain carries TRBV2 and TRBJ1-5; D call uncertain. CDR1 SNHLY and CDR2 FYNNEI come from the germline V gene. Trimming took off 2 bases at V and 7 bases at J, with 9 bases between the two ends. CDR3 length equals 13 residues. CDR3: CASSERVLQPQHF. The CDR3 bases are TGTGCCAGCAGTGAACGGGTCCTACAGCCCCAGCATTTT. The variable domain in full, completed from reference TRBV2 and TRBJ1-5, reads EPEVTQTPSHQVTQMGQEVILRCVPISNHLYFYWYRQILGQKVEFLVSFYNNEISEKSEIFDDQFSVERPDGSNFTLKIRSTKLEDSAMYFCASSERVLQPQHFGDGTRLSIL.

The CDR3 nucleotides read TGTGCCAGCAGCCTGGGAACTAGCGGGCACTACAATGAGCAGTTCTTC. Translating it yields CASSLGTSGHYNEQFF. The gene calls are TRBV5-6 and TRBJ2-1; TRBD2 agrees at 9 bases. Germline assignment: CDR1 SGHDT and CDR2 YYEEEE. This CDR3 spans 16 amino acids. J gave up 3 bases and V 4 bases, and 8 bases lay outside the gene matches.

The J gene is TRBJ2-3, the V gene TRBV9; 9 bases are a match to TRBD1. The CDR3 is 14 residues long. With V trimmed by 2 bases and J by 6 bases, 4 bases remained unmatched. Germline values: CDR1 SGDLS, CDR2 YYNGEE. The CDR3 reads CASSVRGQGDTQYF. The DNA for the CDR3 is TGTGCCAGCAGCGTCCGTGGACAGGGGGATACGCAGTATTTT.

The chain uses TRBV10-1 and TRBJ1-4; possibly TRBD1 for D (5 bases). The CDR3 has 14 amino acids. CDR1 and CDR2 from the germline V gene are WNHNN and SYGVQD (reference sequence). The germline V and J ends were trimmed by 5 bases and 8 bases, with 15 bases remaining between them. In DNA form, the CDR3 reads TGCGCCAGCAGTTCAGGGACGTATTCGGAAAAACTGTTTTTT. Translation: CASSSGTYSEKLFF.

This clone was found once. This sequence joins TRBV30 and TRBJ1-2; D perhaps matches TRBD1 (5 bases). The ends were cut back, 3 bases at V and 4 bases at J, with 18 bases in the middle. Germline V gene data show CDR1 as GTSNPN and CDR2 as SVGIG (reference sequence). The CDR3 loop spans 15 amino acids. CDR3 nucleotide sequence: TGTGCCTGGAGGGAGCTGGCGGACAAACCCTATGGCTACACCTTC. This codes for CAWRELADKPYGYTF.

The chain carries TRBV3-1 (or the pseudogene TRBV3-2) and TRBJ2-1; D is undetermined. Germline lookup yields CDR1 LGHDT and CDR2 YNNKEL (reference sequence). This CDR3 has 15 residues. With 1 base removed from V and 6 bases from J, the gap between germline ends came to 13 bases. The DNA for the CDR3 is TGTGCCAGCAGCCAAGCCGGACCAGCAACCAATGAGCAGTTCTTC. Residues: CASSQAGPATNEQFF.

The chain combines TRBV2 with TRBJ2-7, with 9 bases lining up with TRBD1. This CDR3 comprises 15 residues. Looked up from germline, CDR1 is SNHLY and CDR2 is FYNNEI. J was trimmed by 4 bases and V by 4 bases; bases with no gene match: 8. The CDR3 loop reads CASSADQTGGYEQYF. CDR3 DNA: TGTGCCAGCAGTGCAGACCAGACAGGGGGATACGAGCAGTACTTC.

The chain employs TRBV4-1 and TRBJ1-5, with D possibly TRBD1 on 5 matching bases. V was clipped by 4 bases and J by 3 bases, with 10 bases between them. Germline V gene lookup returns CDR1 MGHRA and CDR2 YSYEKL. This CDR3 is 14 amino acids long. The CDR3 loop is CASSLAGNNQPQHF. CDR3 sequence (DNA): TGCGCCAGCAGCCTTGCAGGGAACAATCAGCCCCAGCATTTT.